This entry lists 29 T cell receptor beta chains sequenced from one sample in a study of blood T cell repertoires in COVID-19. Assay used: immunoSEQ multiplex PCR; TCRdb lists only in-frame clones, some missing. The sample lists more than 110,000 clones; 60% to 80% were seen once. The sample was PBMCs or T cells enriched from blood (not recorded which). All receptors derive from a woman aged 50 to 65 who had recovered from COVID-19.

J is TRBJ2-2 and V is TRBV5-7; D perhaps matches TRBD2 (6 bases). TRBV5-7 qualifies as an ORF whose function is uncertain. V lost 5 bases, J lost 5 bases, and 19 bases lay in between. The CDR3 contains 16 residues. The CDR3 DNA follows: TGTGCCAGCAGTCAAGGGACTGCCCGGGGGACCGGGGAGCTGTTTTTT. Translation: CASSQGTARGTGELFF.

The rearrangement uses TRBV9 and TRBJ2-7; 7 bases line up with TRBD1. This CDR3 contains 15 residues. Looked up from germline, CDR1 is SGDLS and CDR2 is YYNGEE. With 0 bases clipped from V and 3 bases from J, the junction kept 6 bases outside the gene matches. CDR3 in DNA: TGTGCCAGCAGCGTAGCCGCGACAGGGAGCTACGAGCAGTACTTC. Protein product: CASSVAATGSYEQYF. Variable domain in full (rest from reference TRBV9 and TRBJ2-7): DSGVTQTPKHLITATGQRVTLRCSPRSGDLSVYWYQQSLDQGLQFLIQYYNGEERAKGNILERFSAQQFPDLHSELNLSSLELGDSALYFCASSVAATGSYEQYFGPGTRLTVT.

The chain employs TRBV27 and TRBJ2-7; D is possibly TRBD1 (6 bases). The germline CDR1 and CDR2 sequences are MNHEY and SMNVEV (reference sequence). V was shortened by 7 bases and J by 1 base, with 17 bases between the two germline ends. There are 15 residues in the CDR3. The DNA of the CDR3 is TGTGCCAGCAAGGTCACCGGGACAAGGTCCTACGAGCAGTACTTC. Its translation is CASKVTGTRSYEQYF.

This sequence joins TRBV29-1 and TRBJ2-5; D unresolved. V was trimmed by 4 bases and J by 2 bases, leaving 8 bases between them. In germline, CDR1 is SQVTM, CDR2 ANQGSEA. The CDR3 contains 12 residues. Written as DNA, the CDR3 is TGCAGCGTTGTTACAGAACAAGAGACCCAGTACTTC. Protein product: CSVVTEQETQYF.

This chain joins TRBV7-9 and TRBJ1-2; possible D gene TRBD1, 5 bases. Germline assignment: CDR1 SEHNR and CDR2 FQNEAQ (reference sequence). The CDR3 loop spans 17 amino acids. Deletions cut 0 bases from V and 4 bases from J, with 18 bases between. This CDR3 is CASSLARIRLQGYGYTF. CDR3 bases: TGTGCCAGCAGCTTAGCCCGAATTCGCCTCCAGGGCTATGGCTACACCTTC.

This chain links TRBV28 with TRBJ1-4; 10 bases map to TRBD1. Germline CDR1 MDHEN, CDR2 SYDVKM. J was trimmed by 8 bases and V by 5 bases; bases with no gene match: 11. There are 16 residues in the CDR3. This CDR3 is CASSPPGQGVREKLFF. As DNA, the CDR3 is TGTGCCAGCAGTCCTCCCGGACAGGGGGTGAGAGAAAAACTGTTTTTT. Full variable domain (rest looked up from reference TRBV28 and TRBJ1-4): DVKVTQSSRYLVKRTGEKVFLECVQDMDHENMFWYRQDPGLGLRLIYFSYDVKMKEKGDIPEGYSVSREKKERFSLILESASTNQTSMYLCASSPPGQGVREKLFFGSGTQLSVL.

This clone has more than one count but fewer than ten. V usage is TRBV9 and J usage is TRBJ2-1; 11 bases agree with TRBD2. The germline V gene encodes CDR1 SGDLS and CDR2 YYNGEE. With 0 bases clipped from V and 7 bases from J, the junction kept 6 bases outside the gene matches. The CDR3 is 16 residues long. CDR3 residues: CASSVGSGRARNEQFF. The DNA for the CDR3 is TGTGCCAGCAGCGTAGGTAGCGGGAGGGCCAGGAATGAGCAGTTCTTC.

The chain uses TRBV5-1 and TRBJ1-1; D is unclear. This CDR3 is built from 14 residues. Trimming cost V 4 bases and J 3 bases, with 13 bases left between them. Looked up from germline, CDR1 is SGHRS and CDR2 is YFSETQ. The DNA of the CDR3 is TGCGCCAGCAGCCCCCTTGGCCGGGACACTGAAGCTTTCTTT. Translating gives CASSPLGRDTEAFF.

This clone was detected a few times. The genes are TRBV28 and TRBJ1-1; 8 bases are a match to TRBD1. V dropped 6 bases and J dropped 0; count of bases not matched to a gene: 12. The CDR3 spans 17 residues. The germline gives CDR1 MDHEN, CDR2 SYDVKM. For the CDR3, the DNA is TGTGCCAGCAGCACCCGTCAGGGGGCGAACATGAACACTGAAGCTTTCTTT. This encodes CASSTRQGANMNTEAFF.

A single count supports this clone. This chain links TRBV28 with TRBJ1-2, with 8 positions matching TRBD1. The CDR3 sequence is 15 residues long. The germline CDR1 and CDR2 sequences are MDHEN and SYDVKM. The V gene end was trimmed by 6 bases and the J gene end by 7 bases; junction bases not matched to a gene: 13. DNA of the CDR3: TGTGCCAGCAGCTCGGAAGGACAGGGAGGATTTGGCTACACCTTC. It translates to CASSSEGQGGFGYTF.

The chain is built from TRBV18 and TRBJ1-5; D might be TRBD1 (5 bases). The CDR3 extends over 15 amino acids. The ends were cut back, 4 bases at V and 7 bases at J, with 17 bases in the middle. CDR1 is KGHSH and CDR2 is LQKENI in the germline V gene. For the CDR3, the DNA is TGTGCCAGCTCACAGAAGGGCAGGGAGGAACAGCCCCAGCATTTT. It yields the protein CASSQKGREEQPQHF.

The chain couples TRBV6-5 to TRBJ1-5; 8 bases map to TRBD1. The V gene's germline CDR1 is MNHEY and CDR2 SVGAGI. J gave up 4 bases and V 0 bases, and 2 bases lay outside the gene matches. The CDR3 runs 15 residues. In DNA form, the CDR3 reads TGTGCCAGCAGTTACTCCGGGACAGGAAATCAGCCCCAGCATTTT. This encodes CASSYSGTGNQPQHF.

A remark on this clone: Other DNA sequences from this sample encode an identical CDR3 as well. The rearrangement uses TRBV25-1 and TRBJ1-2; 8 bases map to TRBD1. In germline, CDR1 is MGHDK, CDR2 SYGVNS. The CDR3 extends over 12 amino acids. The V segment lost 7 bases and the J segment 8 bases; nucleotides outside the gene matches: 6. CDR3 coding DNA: TGTGCCAGCACTTCGGACAGGGTCGGCTACACCTTC. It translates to CASTSDRVGYTF.

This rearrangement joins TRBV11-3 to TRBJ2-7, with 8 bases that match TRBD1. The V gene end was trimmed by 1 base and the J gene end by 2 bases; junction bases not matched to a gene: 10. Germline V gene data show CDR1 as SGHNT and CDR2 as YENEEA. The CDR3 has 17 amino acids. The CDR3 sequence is CASSLGQGSPSPYEQYF. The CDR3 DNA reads TGTGCCAGCAGCTTAGGACAGGGGTCACCAAGCCCCTACGAGCAGTACTTC.

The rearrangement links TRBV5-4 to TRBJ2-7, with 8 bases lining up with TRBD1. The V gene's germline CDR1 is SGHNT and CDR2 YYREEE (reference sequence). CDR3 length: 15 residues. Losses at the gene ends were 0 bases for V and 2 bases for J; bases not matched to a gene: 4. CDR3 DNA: TGTGCCAGCAGCTTGGGGACAGGGAATACCTACGAGCAGTACTTC. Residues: CASSLGTGNTYEQYF.

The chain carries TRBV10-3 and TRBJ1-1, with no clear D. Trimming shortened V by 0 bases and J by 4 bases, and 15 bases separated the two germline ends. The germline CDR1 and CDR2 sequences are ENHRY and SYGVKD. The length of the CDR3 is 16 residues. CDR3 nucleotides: TGTGCCATCAGTGAGTCGAAGGGAGGACTAGGCACTGAAGCTTTCTTT. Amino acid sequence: CAISESKGGLGTEAFF.

The CDR3 nucleotides are TGTGCCAGCAGGGCCGGGACAGGGAATCAGCCCCAGCATTTT. It is translated as CASRAGTGNQPQHF. This chain links TRBV28 with TRBJ1-5, with 9 bases aligning to TRBD1. CDR1 and CDR2 (germline): MDHEN, SYDVKM. The CDR3 is 14 amino acids. V lost 6 bases, J lost 4 bases, and 4 bases stayed unmatched.

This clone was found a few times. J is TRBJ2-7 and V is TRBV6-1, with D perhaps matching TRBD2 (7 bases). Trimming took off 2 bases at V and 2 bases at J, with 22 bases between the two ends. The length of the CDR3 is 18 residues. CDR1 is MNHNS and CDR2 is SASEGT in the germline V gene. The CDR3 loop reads CASSERGGAGIPTYEQYF. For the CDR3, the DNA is TGTGCCAGCAGTGAAAGAGGGGGGGCGGGAATCCCTACCTACGAGCAGTACTTC.

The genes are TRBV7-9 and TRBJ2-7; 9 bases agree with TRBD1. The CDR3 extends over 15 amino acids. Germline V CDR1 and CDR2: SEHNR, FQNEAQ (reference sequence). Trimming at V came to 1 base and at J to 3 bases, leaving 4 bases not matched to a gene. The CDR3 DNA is TGTGCCAGCAGCTTAGGAGTGGGACAGGGCTACGAGCAGTACTTC. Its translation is CASSLGVGQGYEQYF.

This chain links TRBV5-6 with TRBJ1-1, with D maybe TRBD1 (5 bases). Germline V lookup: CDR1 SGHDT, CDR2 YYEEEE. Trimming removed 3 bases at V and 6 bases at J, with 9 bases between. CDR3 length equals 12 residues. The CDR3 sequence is CASSSSGAEAFF. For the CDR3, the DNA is TGTGCCAGCAGCTCCTCGGGGGCTGAAGCTTTCTTT.

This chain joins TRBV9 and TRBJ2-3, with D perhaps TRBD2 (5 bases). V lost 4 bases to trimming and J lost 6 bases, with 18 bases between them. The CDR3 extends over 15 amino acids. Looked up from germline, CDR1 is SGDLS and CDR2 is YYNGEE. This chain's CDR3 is CASSSHPGWEDTQYF. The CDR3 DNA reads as TGTGCCAGCAGCTCTCACCCGGGGTGGGAGGATACGCAGTATTTT.

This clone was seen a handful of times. DNA for the CDR3: TGTGCCAGCTCGGAGAGGGAACGAGGCTACACCTTC. Its protein is CASSERERGYTF. The J gene is TRBJ1-2, the V gene TRBV12-3 or TRBV12-4, with no clear D. The CDR3 spans 12 residues. Trimming pared 8 bases from V and 8 bases from J, leaving 15 bases between.

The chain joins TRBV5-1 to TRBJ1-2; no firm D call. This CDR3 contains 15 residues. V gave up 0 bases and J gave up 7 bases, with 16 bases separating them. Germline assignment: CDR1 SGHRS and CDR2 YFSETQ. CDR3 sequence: CASSLESLPHSGYTF. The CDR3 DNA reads TGCGCCAGCAGCTTGGAAAGTCTACCCCACTCTGGCTACACCTTC.

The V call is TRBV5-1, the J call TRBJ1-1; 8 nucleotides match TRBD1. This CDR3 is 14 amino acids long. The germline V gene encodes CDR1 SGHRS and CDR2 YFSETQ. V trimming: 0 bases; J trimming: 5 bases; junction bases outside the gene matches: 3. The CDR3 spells CASSLATGGTEAFF. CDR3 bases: TGCGCCAGCAGCTTGGCAACAGGGGGAACTGAAGCTTTCTTT.

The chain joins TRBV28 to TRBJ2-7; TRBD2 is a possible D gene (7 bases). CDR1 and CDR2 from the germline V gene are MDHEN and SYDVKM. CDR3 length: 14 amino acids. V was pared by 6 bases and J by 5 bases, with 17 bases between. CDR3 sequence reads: CASSPPRGADEQYF. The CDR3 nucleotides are TGTGCCAGCAGCCCTCCCCGGGGGGCGGACGAGCAGTACTTC.

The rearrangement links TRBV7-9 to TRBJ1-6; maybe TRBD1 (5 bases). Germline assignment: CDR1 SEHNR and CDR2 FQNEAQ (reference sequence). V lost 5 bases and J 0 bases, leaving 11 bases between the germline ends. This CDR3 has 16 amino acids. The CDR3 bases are TGTGCCAGCAGCCCCAGGGAAAGCTCCTATAATTCACCCCTCCACTTT. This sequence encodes CASSPRESSYNSPLHF.

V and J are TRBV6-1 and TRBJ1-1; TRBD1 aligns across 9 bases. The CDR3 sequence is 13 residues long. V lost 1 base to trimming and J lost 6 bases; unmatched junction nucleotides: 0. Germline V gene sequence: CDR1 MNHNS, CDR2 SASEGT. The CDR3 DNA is TGTGCCAGCAGTGAAGGGACAGGGGCTGAAGCTTTCTTT. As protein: CASSEGTGAEAFF.

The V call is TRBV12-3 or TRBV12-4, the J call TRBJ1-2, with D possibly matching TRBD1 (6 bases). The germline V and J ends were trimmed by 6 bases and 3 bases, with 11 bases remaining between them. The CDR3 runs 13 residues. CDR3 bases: TGTGCCAGCAGCCTCAGACAGGACTATGGCTACACCTTC. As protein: CASSLRQDYGYTF.

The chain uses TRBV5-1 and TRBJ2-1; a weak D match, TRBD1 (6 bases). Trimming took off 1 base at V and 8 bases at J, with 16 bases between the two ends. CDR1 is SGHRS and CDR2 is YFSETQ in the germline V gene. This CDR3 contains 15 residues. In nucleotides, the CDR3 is TGCGCCAGCAGCTTGTCCGTCACAGGGTCTGATGAGCAGTTCTTC. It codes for CASSLSVTGSDEQFF.